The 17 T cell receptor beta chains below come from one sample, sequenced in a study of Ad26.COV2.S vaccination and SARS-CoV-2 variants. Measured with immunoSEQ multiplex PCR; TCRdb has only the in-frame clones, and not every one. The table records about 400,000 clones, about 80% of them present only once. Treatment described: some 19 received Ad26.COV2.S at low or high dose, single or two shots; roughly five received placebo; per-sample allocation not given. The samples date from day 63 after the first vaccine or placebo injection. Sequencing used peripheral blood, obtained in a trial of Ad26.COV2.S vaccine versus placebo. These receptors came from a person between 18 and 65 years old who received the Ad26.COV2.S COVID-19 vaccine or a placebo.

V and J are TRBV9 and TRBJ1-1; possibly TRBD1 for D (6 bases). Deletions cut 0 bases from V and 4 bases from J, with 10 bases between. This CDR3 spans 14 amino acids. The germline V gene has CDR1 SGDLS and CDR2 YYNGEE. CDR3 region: CASSVAGRGTEAFF. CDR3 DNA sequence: TGTGCCAGCAGCGTAGCTGGCAGGGGCACTGAAGCTTTCTTT.

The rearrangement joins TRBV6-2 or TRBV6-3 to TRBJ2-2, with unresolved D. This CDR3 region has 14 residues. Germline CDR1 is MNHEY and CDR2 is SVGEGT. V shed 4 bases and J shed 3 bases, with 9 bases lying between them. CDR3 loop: CASSLRGYTGELFF. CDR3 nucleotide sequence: TGTGCCAGCAGTTTGAGAGGATACACCGGGGAGCTGTTTTTT.

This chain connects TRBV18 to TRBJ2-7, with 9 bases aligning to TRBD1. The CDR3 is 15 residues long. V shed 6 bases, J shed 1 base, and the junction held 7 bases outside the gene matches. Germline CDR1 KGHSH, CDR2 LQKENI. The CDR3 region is CASSDRDRASYEQYF. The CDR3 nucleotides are TGTGCCAGCTCGGACCGGGACAGGGCATCCTACGAGCAGTACTTC. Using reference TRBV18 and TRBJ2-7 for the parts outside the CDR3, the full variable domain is NAGVMQNPRHLVRRRGQEARLRCSPMKGHSHVYWYRQLPEEGLKFMVYLQKENIIDESGMPKERFSAEFPKEGPSILRIQQVVRGDSAAYFCASSDRDRASYEQYFGPGTRLTVT.

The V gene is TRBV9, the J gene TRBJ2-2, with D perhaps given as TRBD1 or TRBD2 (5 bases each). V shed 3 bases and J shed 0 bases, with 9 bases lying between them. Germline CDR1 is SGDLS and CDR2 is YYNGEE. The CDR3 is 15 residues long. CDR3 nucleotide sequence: TGTGCCAGCAGCGACGGGACGGCGAACACCGGGGAGCTGTTTTTT. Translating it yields CASSDGTANTGELFF.

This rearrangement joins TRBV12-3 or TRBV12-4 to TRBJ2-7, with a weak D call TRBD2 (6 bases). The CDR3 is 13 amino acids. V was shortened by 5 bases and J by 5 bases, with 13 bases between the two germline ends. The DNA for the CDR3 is TGTGCCAGCAGTCCCGGGACTCGGAACGAGCAGTACTTC. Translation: CASSPGTRNEQYF.

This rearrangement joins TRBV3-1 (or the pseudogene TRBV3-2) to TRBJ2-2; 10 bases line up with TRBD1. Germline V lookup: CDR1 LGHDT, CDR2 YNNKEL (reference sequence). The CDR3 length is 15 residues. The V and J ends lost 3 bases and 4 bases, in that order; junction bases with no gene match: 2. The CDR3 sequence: CASSQGTGATGELFF. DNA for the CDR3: TGTGCCAGCAGCCAGGGGACAGGGGCCACCGGGGAGCTGTTTTTT.

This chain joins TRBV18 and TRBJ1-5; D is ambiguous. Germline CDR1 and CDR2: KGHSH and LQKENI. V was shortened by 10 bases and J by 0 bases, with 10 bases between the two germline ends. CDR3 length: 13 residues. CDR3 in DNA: TGTGCCACCACCGCGGATAGCAATCAGCCCCAGCATTTT. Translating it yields CATTADSNQPQHF.

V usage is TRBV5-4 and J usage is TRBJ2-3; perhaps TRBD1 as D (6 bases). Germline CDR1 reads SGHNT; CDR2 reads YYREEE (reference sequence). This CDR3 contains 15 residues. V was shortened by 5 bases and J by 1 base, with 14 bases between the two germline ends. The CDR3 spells CASSRGGEGTDTQYF. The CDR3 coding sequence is TGTGCCAGCAGTAGAGGGGGAGAGGGCACAGATACGCAGTATTTT.

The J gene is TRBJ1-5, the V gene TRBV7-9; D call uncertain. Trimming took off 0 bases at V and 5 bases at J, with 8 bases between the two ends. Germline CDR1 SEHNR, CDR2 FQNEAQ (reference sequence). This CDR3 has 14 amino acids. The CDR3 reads CASSLASGDQPQHF. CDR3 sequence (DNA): TGTGCCAGCAGCTTAGCGTCCGGGGATCAGCCCCAGCATTTT.

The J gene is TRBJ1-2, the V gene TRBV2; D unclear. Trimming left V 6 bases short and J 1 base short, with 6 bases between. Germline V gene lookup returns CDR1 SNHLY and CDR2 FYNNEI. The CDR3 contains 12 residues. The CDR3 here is CASSPYNYGYTF. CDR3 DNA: TGTGCCAGCAGCCCCTATAACTATGGCTACACCTTC.

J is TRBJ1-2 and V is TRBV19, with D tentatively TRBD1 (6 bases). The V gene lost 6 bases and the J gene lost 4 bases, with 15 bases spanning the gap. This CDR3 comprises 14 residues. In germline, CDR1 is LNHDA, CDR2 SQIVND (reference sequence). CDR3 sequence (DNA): TGTGCCAGTAGCTACAGGGTTCTGGGCTATGGCTACACCTTC. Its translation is CASSYRVLGYGYTF.

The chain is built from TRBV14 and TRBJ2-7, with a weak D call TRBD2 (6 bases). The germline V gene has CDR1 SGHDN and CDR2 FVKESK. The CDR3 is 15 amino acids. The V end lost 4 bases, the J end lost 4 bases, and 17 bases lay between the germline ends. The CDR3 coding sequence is TGTGCCAGCAGCCCATGGAGGGGAAGGCCATACGAGCAGTACTTC. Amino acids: CASSPWRGRPYEQYF.

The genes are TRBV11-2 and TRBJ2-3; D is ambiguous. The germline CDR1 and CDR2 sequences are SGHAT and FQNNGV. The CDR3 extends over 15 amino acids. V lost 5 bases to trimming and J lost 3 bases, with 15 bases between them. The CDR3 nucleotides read TGTGCCAGCAGCCACCGGATTCTCGGGACAGATACGCAGTATTTT. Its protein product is CASSHRILGTDTQYF.

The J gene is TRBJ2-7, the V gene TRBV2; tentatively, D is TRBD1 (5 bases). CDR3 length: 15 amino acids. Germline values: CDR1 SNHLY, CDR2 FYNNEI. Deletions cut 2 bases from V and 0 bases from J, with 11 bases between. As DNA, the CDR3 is TGTGCCAGCAGTGAAAGGGGCCTGAGCTCCTACGAGCAGTACTTC. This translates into CASSERGLSSYEQYF.

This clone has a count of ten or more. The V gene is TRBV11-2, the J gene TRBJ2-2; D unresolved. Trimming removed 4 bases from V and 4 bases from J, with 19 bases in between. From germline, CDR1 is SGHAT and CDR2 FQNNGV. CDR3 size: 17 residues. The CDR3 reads CASSSFWASRGTGELFF. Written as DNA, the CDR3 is TGTGCCAGCAGCTCCTTTTGGGCGTCCCGAGGCACCGGGGAGCTGTTTTTT.

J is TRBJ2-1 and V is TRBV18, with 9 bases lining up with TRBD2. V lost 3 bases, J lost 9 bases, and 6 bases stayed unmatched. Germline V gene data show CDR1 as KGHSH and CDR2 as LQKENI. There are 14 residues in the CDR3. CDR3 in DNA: TGTGCCAGCTCACCGAGGCGGGAGGGCGGTGAGCAGTTCTTC. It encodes CASSPRREGGEQFF.

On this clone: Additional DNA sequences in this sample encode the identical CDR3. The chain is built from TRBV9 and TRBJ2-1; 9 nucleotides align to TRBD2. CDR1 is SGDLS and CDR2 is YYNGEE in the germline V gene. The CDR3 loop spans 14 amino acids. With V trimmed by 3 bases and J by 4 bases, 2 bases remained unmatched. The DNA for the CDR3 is TGTGCCAGCAGCGATAGCGGGGGATACAATGAGCAGTTCTTC. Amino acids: CASSDSGGYNEQFF.